This T cell receptor (beta chain) came from a study of vaccination and CD4 T cells after COVID-19. V lost 5 bases, J lost 9 bases, and 23 bases lay in between. Looked up from germline, CDR1 is DFQATT and CDR2 is SNEGSKA (reference sequence). The CDR3 is 15 residues long. Turning to this clonotype: What it binds is unknown.

Specified treatment: approximately 9-day PBMC culture with coronavirus spike peptide pools or control peptides (ViraFEST assay). Cultured CD4+ T cell DNA underwent sequencing with the Oncomine TCR Beta short-read assay. TCRdb independently ran MiXCR on the PCR reads; one entry per CDR3 protein. The data contain about 18,000 distinct CDR3 sequences, approximately 60% of them singletons. This TCR came from a human donor who had recovered from COVID-19. The sequencing used CD4+ T cells from blood, cultured in vitro, collected after SARS-CoV-2 vaccination. The chain links TRBV20-1 to TRBJ2-1; D might be TRBD1 or TRBD2, each matching 5 bases. CDR3 sequence (DNA): TGCAGTGCTTGGAAACAGGTAGGGACCTTCGGTGAGCAGTTCTTC. Translating gives CSAWKQVGTFGEQFF.